These 4 T cell receptor beta chains originate from one sample sequenced in a study of patients and donors after allogeneic stem cell transplantation. TCRdb re-called the RT-PCR reads with MiXCR, one entry per CDR3 protein. The sample holds around 150,000 distinct CDR3 sequences; about two fifths are singletons and the top ten take 40% to 55%. Sequencing was done on a sample of blood, either unsorted or a sorted T cell fraction (not recorded which). The origin of the receptors is a human donor who was either an allogeneic HSCT recipient or a stem cell or donor lymphocyte infusion donor (not recorded which). It is not recorded whose cells these are; they may come from a transplant donor.

There are a few counts of this clonotype. V usage is TRBV7-2 and J usage is TRBJ1-2, with no clear D. The CDR3 runs 15 residues. In germline, CDR1 is SGHTA, CDR2 FQGNSA. V lost 1 base and J lost 0, with 9 bases in between. The CDR3 loop reads CASSLGYGTNYGYTF. CDR3 in DNA: TGTGCCAGCAGCTTAGGATACGGGACTAACTATGGCTACACCTTC.

This clonotype came up a few times. This chain connects TRBV5-1 to TRBJ2-1; the match to TRBD2 covers 10 bases. Trimming at V came to 0 bases and at J to 1 base, leaving 4 bases not matched to a gene. Germline values: CDR1 SGHRS, CDR2 YFSETQ. The length of the CDR3 is 17 residues. CDR3 protein: CASSLERGGRSYNEQFF. The CDR3 DNA reads TGCGCCAGCAGCTTGGAGCGGGGGGGCCGATCCTACAATGAGCAGTTCTTC.

V gene TRBV6-5 combines with J gene TRBJ1-1; D is possibly TRBD1 (5 bases). The CDR3 is made up of 18 amino acids. Trimming removed 0 bases at V and 4 bases at J, with 21 bases between. CDR1 is MNHEY, CDR2 SVGAGI, per germline. This CDR3 reads CASSYSGERIGARTEAFF. CDR3 nucleotide sequence: TGTGCCAGCAGTTACTCGGGGGAACGGATAGGGGCCCGCACTGAAGCTTTCTTT.

This clonotype was detected only once. The rearrangement uses TRBV12-3 or TRBV12-4 and TRBJ2-1, with 10 bases that match TRBD1. The length of the CDR3 is 15 residues. The V gene end was trimmed by 3 bases and the J gene end by 8 bases; junction bases not matched to a gene: 7. The CDR3 loop is CASSLPGTGEDEQFF. In DNA, the CDR3 is TGTGCCAGCAGTTTGCCCGGGACAGGGGAGGATGAGCAGTTCTTC.